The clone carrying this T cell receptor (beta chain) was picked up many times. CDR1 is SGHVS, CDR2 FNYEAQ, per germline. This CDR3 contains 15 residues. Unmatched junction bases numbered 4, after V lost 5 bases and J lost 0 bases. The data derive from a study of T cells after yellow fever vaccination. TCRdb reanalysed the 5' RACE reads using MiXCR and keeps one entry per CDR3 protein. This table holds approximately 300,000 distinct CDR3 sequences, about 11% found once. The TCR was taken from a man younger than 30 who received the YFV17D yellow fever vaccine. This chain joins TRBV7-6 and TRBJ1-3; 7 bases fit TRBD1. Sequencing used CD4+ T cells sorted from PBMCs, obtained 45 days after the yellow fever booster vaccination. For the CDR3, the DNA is TGTGCCAGCAGCCGACAGGGCCTCTCTGGAAACACCATATATTTT. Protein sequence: CASSRQGLSGNTIYF.